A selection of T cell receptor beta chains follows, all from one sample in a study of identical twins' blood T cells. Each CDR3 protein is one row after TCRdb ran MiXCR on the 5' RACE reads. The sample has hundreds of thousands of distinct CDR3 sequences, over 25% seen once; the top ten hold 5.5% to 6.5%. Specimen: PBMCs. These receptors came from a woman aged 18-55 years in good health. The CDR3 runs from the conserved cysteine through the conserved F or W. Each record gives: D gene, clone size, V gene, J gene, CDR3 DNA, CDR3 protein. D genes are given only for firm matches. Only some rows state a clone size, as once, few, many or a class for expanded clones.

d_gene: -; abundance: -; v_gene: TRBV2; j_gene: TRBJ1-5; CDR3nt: TGTGCCAGCAAAGAGGGAAGTCCGGCCAATCAGCCCCAGCATTTT; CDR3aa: CASKEGSPANQPQHF
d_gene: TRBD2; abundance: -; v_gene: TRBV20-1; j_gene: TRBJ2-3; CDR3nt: TGCAGTGCCAACATGGAGCGGGGGGGCACAGATACGCAGTATTTT; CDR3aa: CSANMERGGTDTQYF
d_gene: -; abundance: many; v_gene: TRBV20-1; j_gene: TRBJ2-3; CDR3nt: TGCAGTGCCCCAAGCGAAGCTAGCACAGATACGCAGTATTTT; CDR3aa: CSAPSEASTDTQYF
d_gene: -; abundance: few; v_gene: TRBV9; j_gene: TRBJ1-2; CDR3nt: TGTGCCAGCAGCGTAGATCAGGAAAGGTACACCTTC; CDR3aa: CASSVDQERYTF
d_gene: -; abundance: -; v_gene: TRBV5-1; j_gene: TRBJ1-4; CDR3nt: TGCGCCAGCAGCTTGCAGGGGACGAGTGAAAAACGGTTTTTT; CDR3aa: CASSLQGTSEKRFF
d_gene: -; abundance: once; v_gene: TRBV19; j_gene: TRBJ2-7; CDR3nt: TGTGCCAGTAAGGAACAGCAGAACGGCGAGCAGTACTTC; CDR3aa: CASKEQQNGEQYF
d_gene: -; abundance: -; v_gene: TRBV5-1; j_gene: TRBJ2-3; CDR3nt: TGCGCCAGTTGGGACAACACAGATACGCAGTATTTT; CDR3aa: CASWDNTDTQYF
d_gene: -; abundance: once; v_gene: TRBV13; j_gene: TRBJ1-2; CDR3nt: TGTGCCAGCAGCTTAGGCAGGGGCCCCTACCAGGGCTACACCTTC; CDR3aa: CASSLGRGPYQGYTF
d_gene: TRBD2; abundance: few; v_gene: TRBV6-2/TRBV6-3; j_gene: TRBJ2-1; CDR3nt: TGTGCCAGCAGTTACTCACTAGCGCAGACTCTCTACAATGAGCAGTTCTTC; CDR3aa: CASSYSLAQTLYNEQFF
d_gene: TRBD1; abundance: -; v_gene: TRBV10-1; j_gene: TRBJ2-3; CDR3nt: TGCCGCGCCGGGACAGGGTTGTATTTT; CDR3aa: CRAGTGLYF
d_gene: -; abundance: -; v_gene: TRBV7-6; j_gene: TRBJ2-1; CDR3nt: TGTGCCAGCAGCGAGATTTCCAATGAGCAGTTCTTC; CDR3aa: CASSEISNEQFF
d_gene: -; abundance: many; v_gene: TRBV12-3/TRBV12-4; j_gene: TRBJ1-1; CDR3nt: TGTGCCAGCAGCTTACAGAACACTGAAGCTTTCTTT; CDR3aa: CASSLQNTEAFF
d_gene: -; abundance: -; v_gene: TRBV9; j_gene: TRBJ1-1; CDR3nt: TGTGCCAGCAGCGCGGGGTCAACATATTCCACTGAAGCTTTCTTT; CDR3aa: CASSAGSTYSTEAFF
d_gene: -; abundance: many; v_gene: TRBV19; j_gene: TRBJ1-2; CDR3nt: TGTGCCAGTAGTACTAGGGGAGCTGGCTACACCTTC; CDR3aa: CASSTRGAGYTF
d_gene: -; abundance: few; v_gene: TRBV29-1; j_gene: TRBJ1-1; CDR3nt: TGCAGCGTTGAAGGCGGTACTCACACTGAAGCTTTCTTT; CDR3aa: CSVEGGTHTEAFF
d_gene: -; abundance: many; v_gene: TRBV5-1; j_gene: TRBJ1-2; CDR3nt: TGCGCCAGCAGCTTGACAGCCGGATATGGCTACACCTTC; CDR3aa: CASSLTAGYGYTF
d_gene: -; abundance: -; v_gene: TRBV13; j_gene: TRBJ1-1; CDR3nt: TGTGCCAGCAGTTTCTACCACCAGAACACTGAAGCTTTCTTT; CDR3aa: CASSFYHQNTEAFF
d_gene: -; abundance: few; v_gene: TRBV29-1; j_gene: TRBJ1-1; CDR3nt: TGCAGCTCCACCGGGAACCCGAACACTGAAGCTTTCTTT; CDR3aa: CSSTGNPNTEAFF
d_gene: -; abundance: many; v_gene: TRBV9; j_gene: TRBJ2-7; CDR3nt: TGTGCCAGCAGCTCCCCCCTGGATGGGGCCTACGAGCAGTACTTC; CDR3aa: CASSSPLDGAYEQYF
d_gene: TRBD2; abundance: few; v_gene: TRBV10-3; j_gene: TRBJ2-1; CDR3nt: TGTGCCGTAGGACTAGCGGACAATGAGCAGTTCTTC; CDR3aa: CAVGLADNEQFF
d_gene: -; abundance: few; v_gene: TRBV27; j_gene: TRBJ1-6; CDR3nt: TGTGCCAGCAGTAAACATGGCAGGAATTCACCCCTCCACTTT; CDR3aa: CASSKHGRNSPLHF
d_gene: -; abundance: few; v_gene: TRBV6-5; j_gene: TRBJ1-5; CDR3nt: TGTGCCAGCAAATCAGGCAATCAGCCCCAGCATTTT; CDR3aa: CASKSGNQPQHF
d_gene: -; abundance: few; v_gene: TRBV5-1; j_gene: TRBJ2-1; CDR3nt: TGCGCCAGCAGCTTGTGGGGCCCGGGGAATGAGCAGTTCTTC; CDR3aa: CASSLWGPGNEQFF
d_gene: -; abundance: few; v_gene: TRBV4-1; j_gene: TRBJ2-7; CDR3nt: TGCGCCAGCAGCTTAGAGGAAGGTTACTACGAGCAGTACTTC; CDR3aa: CASSLEEGYYEQYF
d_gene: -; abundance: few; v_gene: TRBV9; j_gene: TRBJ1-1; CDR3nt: TGTGCCAGCAGCATACAGGACGGTAACACTGAAGCTTTCTTT; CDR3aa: CASSIQDGNTEAFF
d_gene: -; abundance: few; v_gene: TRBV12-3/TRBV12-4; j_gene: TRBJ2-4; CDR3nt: TGTGCCAGCAGTCGCCGGACGTTAGCCAAAAACATTCAGTACTTC; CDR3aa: CASSRRTLAKNIQYF
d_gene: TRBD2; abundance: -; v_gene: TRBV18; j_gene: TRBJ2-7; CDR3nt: TGTGCCAGCTCACCGGGAGGGGCGGGAGATTTCTACGAGCAGTACTTC; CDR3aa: CASSPGGAGDFYEQYF
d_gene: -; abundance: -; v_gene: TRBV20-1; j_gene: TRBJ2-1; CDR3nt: TGCAGTGCCGATAGGGGGGCCGGATACAATGAGCAGTTCTTC; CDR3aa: CSADRGAGYNEQFF
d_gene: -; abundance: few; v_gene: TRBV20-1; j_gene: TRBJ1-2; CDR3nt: TGCAGTGTTGAGAAACAAAACAACTATGGCTACACCTTC; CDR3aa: CSVEKQNNYGYTF
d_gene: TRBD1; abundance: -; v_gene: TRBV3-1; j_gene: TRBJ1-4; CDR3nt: TGTGCCAGCAGCTACGGGACAGCTGGGGAAAAACTGTTTTTT; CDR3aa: CASSYGTAGEKLFF
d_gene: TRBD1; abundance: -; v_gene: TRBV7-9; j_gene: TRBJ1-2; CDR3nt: TGTGCCAGCAGCTTAGGCCGGGACAGGGGTAACTATGGCTACACCTTC; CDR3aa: CASSLGRDRGNYGYTF
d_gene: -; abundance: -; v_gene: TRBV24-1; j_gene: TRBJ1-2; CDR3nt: TGTGCCACCAGTGATTTGAGGGGCGGCTGCACCTTC; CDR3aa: CATSDLRGGCTF
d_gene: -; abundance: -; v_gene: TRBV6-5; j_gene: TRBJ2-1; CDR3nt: TGTGCCAGCAGTTACGCGAGCCTAGACTACAATGAGCAGTTCTTC; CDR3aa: CASSYASLDYNEQFF
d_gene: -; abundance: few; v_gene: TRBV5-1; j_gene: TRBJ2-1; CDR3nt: TGCGCCAGCAGCTTGGGACAGTTCTACAATGAGCAGTTCTTC; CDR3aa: CASSLGQFYNEQFF
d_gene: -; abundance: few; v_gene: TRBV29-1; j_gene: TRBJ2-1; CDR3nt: TGCAGCGTTGACCTTTCCGGCTACAATGAGCAGTTCTTC; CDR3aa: CSVDLSGYNEQFF
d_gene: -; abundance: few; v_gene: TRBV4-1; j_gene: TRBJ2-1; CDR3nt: TGCGCCAGCAGCCAAGATCGGGCTAGCCGAAGCTCCTACAATGAGCAGTTCTTC; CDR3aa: CASSQDRASRSSYNEQFF
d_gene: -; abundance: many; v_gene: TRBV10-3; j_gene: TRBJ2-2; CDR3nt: TGTGCCATCACTTCCAACACCGGGGAGCTGTTTTTT; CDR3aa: CAITSNTGELFF
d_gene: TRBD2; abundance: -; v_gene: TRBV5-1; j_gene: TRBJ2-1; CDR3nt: TGCGCCAGCAGCTTGGTTAGCGGGAGCTTTCACAATGAGCAGTTCTTC; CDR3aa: CASSLVSGSFHNEQFF
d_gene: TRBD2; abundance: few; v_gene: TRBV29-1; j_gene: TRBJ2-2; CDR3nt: TGCAGCGTCCCCCCGGCGGGGGTGGGCGGGGAGCTGTTTTTT; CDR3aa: CSVPPAGVGGELFF
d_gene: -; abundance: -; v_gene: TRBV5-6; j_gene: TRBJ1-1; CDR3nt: TGTGCCAGCAGCTTCTTGACAGCGAACACTGAAGCTTTCTTT; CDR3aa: CASSFLTANTEAFF
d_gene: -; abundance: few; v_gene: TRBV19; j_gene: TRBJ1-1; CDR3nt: TGTGCCAGTAGCCCCCGGACAAGTTATGAAGCTTTCTTT; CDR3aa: CASSPRTSYEAFF